This T cell receptor beta chain was recorded in a study of cytomegalovirus exposure and HLA in healthy donors. Overall study: Most donors, 81% of over 300 genotyped, fell in the Caucasian-associated ancestry cluster. Study-wide results and caveats: With later analysis, a missense DCLRE1C variant became linked to TCR beta V- and J-gene trimming. Some public TCRs appeared in many individuals, while most sequences were rare.

Concerning this clone: Its specificity is not known.

V was pared by 3 bases and J by 3 bases, with 8 bases between. The CDR3 is 13 amino acids. Germline CDR1 and CDR2: MDHEN and SYDVKM. 60 Vbeta and 13 Jbeta primers were used in PCR. Assay used: immunoSEQ multiplex PCR; TCRdb lists only in-frame clones, some missing. The sample includes over 200,000 clones, just over 75% of them seen just once. V usage is TRBV28 and J usage is TRBJ1-1; no definite D call. Source material: PBMCs. This sequence originates from a woman aged 60 to 75 in good health and CMV-seropositive. The CDR3 DNA sequence: TGTGCCAGCAGTTTCGGCGGTTACACTGAAGCTTTCTTT. Amino acids: CASSFGGYTEAFF.